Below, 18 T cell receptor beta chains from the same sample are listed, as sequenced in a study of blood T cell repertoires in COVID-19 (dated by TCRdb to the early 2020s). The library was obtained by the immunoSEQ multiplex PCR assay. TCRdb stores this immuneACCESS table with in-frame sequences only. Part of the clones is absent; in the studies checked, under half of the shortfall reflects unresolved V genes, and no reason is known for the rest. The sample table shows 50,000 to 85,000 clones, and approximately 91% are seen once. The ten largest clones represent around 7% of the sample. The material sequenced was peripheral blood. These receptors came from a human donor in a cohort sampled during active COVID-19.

CDR3 sequence (DNA): TGTGCCAGCAGCTGGGAGACAGGCAGGAACGAGCAGTACTTC. Translated, it gives CASSWETGRNEQYF. The chain is built from TRBV5-5 and TRBJ2-7; tentative D call: TRBD1 (6 bases). The ends were cut back, 3 bases at V and 5 bases at J, with 15 bases in the middle. The CDR3 contains 14 residues. Germline V lookup: CDR1 SGHKS, CDR2 YYEKEE (reference sequence). Filled out from reference TRBV5-5 and TRBJ2-7, the complete variable domain reads DAGVTQSPTHLIKTRGQQVTLRCSPISGHKSVSWYQQVLGQGPQFIFQYYEKEERGRGNFPDRFSARQFPNYSSELNVNALLLGDSALYLCASSWETGRNEQYFGPGTRLTVT.

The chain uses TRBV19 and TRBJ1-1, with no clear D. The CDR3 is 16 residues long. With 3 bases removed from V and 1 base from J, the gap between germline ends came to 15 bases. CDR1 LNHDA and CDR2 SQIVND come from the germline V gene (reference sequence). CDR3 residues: CASSIFLRGRNTEAFF. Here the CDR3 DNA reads TGTGCCAGTAGTATTTTCCTTCGAGGTCGGAACACTGAAGCTTTCTTT.

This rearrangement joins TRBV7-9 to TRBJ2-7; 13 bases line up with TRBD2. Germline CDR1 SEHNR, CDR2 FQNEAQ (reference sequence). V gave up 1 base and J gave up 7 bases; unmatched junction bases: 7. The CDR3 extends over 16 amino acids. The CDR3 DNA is TGTGCCAGCAGCTTAGGACTAGCGGGGGGAGATGGGGAGCAGTACTTC. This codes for CASSLGLAGGDGEQYF.

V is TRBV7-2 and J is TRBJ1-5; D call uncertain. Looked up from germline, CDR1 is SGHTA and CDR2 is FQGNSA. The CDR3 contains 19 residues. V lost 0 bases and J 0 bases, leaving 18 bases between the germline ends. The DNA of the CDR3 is TGTGCCAGCAGCTTAGCTTCGGCCAGGACCGACTATAGCAATCAGCCCCAGCATTTT. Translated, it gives CASSLASARTDYSNQPQHF.

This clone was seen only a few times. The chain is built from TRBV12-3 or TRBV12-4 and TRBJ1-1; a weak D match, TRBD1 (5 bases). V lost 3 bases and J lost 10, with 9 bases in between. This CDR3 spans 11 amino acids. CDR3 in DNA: TGTGCCAGCAGTTTGGCCAGGGCAGCTTTCTTT. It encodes CASSLARAAFF.

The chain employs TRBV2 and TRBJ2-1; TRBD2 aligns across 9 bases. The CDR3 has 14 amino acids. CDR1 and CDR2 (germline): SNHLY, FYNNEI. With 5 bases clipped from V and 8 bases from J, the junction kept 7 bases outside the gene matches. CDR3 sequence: CASSRGGAGDEQFF. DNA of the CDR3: TGTGCCAGCAGTCGCGGGGGGGCCGGGGATGAGCAGTTCTTC.

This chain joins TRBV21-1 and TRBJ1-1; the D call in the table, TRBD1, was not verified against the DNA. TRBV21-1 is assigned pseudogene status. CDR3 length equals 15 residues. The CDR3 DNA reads TGTGCCAGCATACCTCTGGACAGGGCGGGGACTGAAGCTTTCTTT. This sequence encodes CASIPLDRAGTEAFF.

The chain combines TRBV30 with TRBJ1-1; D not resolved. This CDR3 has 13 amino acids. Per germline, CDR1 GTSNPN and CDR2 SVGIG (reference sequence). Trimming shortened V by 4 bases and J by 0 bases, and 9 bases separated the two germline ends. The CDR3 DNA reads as TGTGCCTGGAATCCCGAGGTGAACACTGAAGCTTTCTTT. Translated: CAWNPEVNTEAFF.

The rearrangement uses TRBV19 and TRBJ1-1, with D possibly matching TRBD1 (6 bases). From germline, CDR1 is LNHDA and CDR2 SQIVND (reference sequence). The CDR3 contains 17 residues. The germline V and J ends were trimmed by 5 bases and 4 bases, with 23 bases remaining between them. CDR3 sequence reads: CASSPRNSQGRGTEAFF. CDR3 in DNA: TGTGCCAGTAGTCCCCGGAATTCCCAGGGGAGGGGCACTGAAGCTTTCTTT.

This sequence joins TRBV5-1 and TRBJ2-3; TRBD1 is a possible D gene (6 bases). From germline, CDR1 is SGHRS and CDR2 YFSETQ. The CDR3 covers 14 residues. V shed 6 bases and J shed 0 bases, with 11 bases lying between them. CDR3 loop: CASIRGSSTDTQYF. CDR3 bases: TGCGCCAGCATCAGGGGCTCGAGCACAGATACGCAGTATTTT.

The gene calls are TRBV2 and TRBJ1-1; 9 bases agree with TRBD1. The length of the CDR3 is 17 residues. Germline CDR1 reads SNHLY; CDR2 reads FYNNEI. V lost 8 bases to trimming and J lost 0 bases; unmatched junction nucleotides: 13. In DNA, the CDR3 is TGTGCCAGCTTAGGGGACAGGGCAAAAGTTATGAACACTGAAGCTTTCTTT. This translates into CASLGDRAKVMNTEAFF.

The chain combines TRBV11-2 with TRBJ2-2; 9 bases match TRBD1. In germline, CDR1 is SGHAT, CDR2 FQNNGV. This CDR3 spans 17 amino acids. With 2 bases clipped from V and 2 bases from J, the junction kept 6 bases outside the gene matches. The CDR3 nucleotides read TGTGCCAGCAGCTTACGTGGACAGGGGCGTAACACCGGGGAGCTGTTTTTT. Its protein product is CASSLRGQGRNTGELFF.

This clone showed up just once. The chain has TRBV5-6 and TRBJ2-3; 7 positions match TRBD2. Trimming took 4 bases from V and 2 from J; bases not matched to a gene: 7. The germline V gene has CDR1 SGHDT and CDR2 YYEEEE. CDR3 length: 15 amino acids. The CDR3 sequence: CASSPGLGYTDTQYF. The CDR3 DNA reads TGTGCCAGCAGCCCCGGACTAGGATACACAGATACGCAGTATTTT.

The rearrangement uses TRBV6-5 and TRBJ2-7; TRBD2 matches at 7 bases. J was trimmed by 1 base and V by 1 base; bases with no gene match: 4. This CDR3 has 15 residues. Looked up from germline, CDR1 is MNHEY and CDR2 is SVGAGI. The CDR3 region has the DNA TGTGCCAGCAGTTACTTGGCGGGAGTATCCTACGAGCAGTACTTC. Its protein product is CASSYLAGVSYEQYF.

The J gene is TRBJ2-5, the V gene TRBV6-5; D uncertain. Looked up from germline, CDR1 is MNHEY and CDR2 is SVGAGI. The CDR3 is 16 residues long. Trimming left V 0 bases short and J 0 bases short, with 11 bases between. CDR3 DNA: TGTGCCAGCAGTTACTCGAGCGCGAGCTACCAAGAGACCCAGTACTTC. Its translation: CASSYSSASYQETQYF.

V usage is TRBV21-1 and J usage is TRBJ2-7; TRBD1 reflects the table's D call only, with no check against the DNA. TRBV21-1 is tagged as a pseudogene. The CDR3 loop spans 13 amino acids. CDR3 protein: CASSRGTGKEQYF. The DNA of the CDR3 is TGTGCCAGCAGCAGAGGGACAGGGAAAGAGCAGTACTTC.

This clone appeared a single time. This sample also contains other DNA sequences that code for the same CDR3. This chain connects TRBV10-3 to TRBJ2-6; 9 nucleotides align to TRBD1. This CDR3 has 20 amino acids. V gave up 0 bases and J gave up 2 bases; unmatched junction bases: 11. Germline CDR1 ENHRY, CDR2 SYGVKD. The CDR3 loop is CAISESLRTGAGAGANVLTF. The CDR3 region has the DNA TGTGCCATCAGTGAGTCTTTACGGACAGGGGCGGGGGCTGGGGCCAACGTCCTGACTTTC.

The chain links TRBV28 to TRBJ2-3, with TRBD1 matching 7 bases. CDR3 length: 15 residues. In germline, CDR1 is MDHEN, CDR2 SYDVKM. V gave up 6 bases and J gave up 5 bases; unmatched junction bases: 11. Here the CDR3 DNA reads TGTGCCAGCAGCCTCCCCCGAGGGGGCGTAGATACGCAGTATTTT. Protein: CASSLPRGGVDTQYF.